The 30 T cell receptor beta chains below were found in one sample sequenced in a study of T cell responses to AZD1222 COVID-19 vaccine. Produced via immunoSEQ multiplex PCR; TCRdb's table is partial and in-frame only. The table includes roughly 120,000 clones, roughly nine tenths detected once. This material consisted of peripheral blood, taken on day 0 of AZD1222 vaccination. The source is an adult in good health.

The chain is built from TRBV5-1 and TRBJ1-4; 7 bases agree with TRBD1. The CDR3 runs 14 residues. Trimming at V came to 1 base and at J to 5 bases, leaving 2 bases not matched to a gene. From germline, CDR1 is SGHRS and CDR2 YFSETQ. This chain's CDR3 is CASSLRGLNEKLFF. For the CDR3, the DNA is TGCGCCAGCAGCTTGAGGGGGCTCAATGAAAAACTGTTTTTT.

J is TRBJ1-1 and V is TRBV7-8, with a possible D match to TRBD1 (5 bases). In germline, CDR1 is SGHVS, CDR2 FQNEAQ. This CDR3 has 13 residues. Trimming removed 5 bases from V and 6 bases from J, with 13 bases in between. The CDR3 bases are TGTGCCAGCAGCAGGAGGGACGGCGCTGAAGCTTTCTTT. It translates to CASSRRDGAEAFF. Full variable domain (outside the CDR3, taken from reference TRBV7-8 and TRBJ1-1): GAGVSQSPRYKVAKRGQDVALRCDPISGHVSLFWYQQALGQGPEFLTYFQNEAQLDKSGLPSDRFFAERPEGSVSTLKIQRTQQEDSAVYLCASSRRDGAEAFFGQGTRLTVV.

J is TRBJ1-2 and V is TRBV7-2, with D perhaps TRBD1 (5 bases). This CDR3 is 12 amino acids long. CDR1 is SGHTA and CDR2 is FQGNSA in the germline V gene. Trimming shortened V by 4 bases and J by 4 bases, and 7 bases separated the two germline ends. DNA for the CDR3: TGTGCCAGCAGCTCCACAGGCTATGGCTACACCTTC. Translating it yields CASSSTGYGYTF.

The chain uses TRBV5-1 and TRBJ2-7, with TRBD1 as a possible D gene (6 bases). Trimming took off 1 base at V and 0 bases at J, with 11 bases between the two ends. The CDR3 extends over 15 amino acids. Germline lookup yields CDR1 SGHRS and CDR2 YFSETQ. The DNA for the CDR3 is TGCGCCAGCAGCTTGCCAGGGGAGAGCTCCTACGAGCAGTACTTC. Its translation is CASSLPGESSYEQYF.

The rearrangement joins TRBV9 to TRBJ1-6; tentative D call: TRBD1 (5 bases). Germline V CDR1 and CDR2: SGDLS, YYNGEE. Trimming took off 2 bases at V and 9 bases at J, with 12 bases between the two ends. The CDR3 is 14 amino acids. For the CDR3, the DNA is TGTGCCAGCAGCGTCAGGGATTCCAGTTCACCCCTCCACTTT. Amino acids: CASSVRDSSSPLHF. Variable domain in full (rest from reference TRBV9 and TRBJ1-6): DSGVTQTPKHLITATGQRVTLRCSPRSGDLSVYWYQQSLDQGLQFLIQYYNGEERAKGNILERFSAQQFPDLHSELNLSSLELGDSALYFCASSVRDSSSPLHFGNGTRLTVT.

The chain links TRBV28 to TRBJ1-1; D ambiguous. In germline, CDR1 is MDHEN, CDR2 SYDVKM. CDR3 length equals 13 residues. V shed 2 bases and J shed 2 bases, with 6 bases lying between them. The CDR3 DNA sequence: TGTGCCAGCAGTTTAAGGCAAAACACTGAAGCTTTCTTT. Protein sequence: CASSLRQNTEAFF.

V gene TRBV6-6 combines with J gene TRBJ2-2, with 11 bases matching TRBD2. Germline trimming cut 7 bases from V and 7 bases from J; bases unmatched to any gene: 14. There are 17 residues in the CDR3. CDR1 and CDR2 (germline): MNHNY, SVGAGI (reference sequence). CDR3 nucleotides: TGTGCCAGCATTCGGCGCTTAGCGGGAGGGCCGAACGGGGAGCTGTTTTTT. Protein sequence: CASIRRLAGGPNGELFF.

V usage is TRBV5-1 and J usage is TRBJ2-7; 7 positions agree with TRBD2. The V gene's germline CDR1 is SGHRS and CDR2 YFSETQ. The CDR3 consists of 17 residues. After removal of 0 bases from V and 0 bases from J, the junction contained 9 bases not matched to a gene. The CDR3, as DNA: TGCGCCAGCAGCTTGGGTACTATTGGGGACTACTCCTACGAGCAGTACTTC. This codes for CASSLGTIGDYSYEQYF. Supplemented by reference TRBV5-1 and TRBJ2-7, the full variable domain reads KAGVTQTPRYLIKTRGQQVTLSCSPISGHRSVSWYQQTPGQGLQFLFEYFSETQRNKGNFPGRFSGRQFSNSRSEMNVSTLELGDSALYLCASSLGTIGDYSYEQYFGPGTRLTVT.

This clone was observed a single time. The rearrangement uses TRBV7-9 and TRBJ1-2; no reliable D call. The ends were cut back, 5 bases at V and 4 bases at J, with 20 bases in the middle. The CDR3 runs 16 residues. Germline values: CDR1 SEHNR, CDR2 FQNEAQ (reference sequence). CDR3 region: CASSKIATVPSYGYTF. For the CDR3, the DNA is TGTGCCAGCAGCAAAATAGCCACCGTGCCGTCCTATGGCTACACCTTC.

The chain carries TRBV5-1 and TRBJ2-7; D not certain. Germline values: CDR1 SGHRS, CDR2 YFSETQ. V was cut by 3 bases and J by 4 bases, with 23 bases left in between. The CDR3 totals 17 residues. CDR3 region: CASSYTSSGDPIYEQYF. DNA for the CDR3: TGCGCCAGCAGCTACACCTCATCAGGAGATCCCATATACGAGCAGTACTTC. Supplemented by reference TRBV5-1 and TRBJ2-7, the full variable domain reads KAGVTQTPRYLIKTRGQQVTLSCSPISGHRSVSWYQQTPGQGLQFLFEYFSETQRNKGNFPGRFSGRQFSNSRSEMNVSTLELGDSALYLCASSYTSSGDPIYEQYFGPGTRLTVT.

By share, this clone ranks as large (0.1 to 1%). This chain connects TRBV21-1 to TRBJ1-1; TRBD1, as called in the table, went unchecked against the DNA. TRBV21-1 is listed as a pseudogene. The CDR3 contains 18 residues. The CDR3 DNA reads TGTGCCAGCAGCAACCTCGGGACAGGGATATGGACGAACACTGAAGCTTTCTTT. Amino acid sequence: CASSNLGTGIWTNTEAFF.

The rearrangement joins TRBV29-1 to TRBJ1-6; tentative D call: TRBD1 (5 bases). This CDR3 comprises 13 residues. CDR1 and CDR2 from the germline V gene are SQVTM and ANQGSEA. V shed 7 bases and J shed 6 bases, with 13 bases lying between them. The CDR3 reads CSAGQGSNSPLHF. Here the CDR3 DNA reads TGCAGCGCCGGTCAGGGTAGTAATTCACCCCTCCACTTT.

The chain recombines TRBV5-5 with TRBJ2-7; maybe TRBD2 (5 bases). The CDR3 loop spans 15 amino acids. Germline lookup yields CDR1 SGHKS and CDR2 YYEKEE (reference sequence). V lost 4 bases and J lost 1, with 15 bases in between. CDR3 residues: CASSPPRTGSYEQYF. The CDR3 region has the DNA TGTGCCAGCAGCCCACCCCGGACGGGATCCTACGAGCAGTACTTC.

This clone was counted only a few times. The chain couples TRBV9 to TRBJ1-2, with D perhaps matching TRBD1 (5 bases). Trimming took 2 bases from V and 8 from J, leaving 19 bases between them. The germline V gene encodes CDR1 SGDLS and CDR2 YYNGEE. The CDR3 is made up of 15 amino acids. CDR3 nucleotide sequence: TGTGCCAGCAGCGTCGAGGGGACTTGGACGAGAGGCTACACCTTC. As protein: CASSVEGTWTRGYTF.

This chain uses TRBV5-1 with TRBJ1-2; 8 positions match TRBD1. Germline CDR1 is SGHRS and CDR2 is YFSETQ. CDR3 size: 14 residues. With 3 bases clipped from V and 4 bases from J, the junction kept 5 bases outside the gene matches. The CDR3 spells CASSSEQGGYGYTF. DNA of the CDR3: TGCGCCAGCAGCTCGGAACAGGGGGGCTATGGCTACACCTTC. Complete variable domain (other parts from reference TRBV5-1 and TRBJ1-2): KAGVTQTPRYLIKTRGQQVTLSCSPISGHRSVSWYQQTPGQGLQFLFEYFSETQRNKGNFPGRFSGRQFSNSRSEMNVSTLELGDSALYLCASSSEQGGYGYTFGSGTRLTVV.

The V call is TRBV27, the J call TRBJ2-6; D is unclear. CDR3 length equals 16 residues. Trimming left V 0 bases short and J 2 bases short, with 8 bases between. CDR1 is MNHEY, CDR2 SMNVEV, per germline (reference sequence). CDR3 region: CASSLSGKPGANVLTF. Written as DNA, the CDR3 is TGTGCCAGCAGTTTATCGGGGAAACCTGGGGCCAACGTCCTGACTTTC.

This CDR3 is CASSLSARPRPLLSSGANVLTF. The CDR3 nucleotides are TGCGCCAGCAGCTTATCGGCCCGTCCTCGGCCCCTCCTAAGCTCTGGGGCCAACGTCCTGACTTTC. V is TRBV5-1 and J is TRBJ2-6, with unresolved D. CDR3 length: 22 residues. V dropped 2 bases and J dropped 0 bases, with 27 bases sitting between them. Germline V gene lookup returns CDR1 SGHRS and CDR2 YFSETQ.

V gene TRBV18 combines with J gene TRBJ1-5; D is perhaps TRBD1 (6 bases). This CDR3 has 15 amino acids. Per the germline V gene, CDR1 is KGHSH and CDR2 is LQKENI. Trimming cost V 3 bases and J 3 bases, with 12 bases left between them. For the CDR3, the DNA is TGTGCCAGCTCACCGGGGGCCCCATTCAATCAGCCCCAGCATTTT. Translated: CASSPGAPFNQPQHF.

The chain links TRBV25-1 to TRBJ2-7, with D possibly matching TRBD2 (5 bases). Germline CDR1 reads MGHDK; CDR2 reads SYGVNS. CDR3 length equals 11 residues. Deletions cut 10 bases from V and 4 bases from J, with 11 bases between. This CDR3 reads CATTGKYEQYF. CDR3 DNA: TGTGCCACCACCGGGAAATACGAGCAGTACTTC.

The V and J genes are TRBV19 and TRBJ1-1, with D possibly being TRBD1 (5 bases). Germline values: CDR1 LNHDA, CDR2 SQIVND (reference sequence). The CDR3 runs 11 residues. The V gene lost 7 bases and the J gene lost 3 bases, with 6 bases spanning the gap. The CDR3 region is CASIGDTEAFF. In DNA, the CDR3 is TGTGCCAGTATAGGGGACACTGAAGCTTTCTTT.

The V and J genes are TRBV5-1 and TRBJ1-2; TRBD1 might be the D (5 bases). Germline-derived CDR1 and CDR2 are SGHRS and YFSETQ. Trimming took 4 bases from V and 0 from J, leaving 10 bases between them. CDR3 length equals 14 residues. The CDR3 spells CASSRDESNYGYTF. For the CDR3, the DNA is TGCGCCAGCAGCCGGGACGAATCTAACTATGGCTACACCTTC.

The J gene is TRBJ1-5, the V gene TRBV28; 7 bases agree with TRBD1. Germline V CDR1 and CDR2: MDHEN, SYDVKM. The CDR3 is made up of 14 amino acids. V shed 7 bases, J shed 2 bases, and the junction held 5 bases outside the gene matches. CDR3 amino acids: CASTSGQRNQPQHF. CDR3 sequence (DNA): TGTGCCAGCACCTCGGGACAGCGCAATCAGCCCCAGCATTTT.

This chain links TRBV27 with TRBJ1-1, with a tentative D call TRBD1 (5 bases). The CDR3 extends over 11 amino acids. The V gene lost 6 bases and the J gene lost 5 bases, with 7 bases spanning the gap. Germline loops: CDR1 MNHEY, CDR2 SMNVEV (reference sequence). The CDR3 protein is CASSGGTEAFF. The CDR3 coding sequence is TGTGCCAGCAGCGGGGGAACTGAAGCTTTCTTT.

CDR3 protein: CASGSGPRGAFF. The CDR3 nucleotides read TGTGCTAGTGGCTCAGGGCCAAGAGGAGCTTTCTTT. This chain joins TRBV12-5 and TRBJ1-1; tentatively, D is TRBD1 (5 bases). Germline V gene sequence: CDR1 LGHNT, CDR2 FRNRAP. The CDR3 has 12 residues. Trimming stripped 6 bases from V and 10 bases from J, with 15 bases between.

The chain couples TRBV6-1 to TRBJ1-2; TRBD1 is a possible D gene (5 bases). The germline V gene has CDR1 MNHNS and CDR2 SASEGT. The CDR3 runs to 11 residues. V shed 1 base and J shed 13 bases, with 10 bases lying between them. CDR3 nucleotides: TGTGCCAGCAGTGAAGGGGGGGTTACCACCTTC. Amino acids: CASSEGGVTTF.

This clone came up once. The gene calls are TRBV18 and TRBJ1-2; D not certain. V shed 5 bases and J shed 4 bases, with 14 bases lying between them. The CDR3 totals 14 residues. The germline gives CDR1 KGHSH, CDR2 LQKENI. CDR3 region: CASSRPITGYGYTF. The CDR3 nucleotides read TGTGCCAGCTCAAGGCCTATAACCGGCTATGGCTACACCTTC.

The CDR3 spells CASSYSAVSYEQYF. Here the CDR3 DNA reads TGTGCCAGCAGTTACTCGGCCGTTTCCTACGAGCAGTACTTC. This rearrangement joins TRBV6-5 to TRBJ2-7; D unresolved. Per the germline V gene, CDR1 is MNHEY and CDR2 is SVGAGI. CDR3 size: 14 residues. The ends were cut back, 0 bases at V and 1 base at J, with 7 bases in the middle.

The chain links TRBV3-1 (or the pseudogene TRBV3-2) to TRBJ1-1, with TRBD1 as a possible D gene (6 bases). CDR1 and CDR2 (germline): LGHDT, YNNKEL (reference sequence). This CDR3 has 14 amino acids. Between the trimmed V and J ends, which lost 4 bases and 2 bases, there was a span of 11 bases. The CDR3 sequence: CASSPSGANTEAFF. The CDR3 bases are TGTGCCAGCAGCCCCTCAGGGGCTAACACTGAAGCTTTCTTT.

CDR3: CASSLPWVSENTIYF. DNA for the CDR3: TGCGCCAGCAGCCTACCCTGGGTTTCCGAAAACACCATATATTTT. This chain uses TRBV5-1 with TRBJ1-3; D is unresolved. Between the trimmed V and J ends, which lost 4 bases and 6 bases, there was a span of 17 bases. This CDR3 region has 15 residues. CDR1 and CDR2 (germline): SGHRS, YFSETQ. Filled out from reference TRBV5-1 and TRBJ1-3, the complete variable domain reads KAGVTQTPRYLIKTRGQQVTLSCSPISGHRSVSWYQQTPGQGLQFLFEYFSETQRNKGNFPGRFSGRQFSNSRSEMNVSTLELGDSALYLCASSLPWVSENTIYFGEGSWLTVV.

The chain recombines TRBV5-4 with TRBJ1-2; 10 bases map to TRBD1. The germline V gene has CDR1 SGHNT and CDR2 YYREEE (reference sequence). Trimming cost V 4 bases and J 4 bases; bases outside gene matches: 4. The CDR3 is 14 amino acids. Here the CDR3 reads CASSPRDRGYGYTF. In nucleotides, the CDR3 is TGTGCCAGCAGCCCGAGGGACAGGGGCTATGGCTACACCTTC.